This TCR beta chain was recovered during a study of OX40 agonist ivuxolimab in advanced cancers. Whole-study context: At doses from 0.01 to 10 mg/kg, patients were given intravenous ivuxolimab every 2 weeks. Mean age about 60 years, range roughly 20 to 85; roughly 82% male. Patients with hepatocellular carcinoma, melanoma, renal cell or head and neck cancer made up the dose-escalation patients.

Regarding this clone: What it recognizes is unknown.

TCRdb's table, derived via immunoSEQ multiplex PCR, lists solely in-frame clones and lacks some. There are more than 50,000 clones in the sample; about 90% occur only once, and 2% to 2.5% lies in the top ten. Study-level findings and limits: In the expanded peripheral T cells, antigen specificity was never determined.

Germline V gene lookup returns CDR1 SGHDN and CDR2 FVKESK. The CDR3 covers 16 residues. The germline V and J ends were trimmed by 0 bases and 5 bases, with 14 bases remaining between them. This clonotype originated in an adult with an advanced solid tumor such as melanoma, head and neck, liver or kidney cancer. The material was CD4+ or CD8+ T cells sorted from blood, obtained in a trial of the OX40 agonist ivuxolimab. The chain recombines TRBV14 with TRBJ1-5; D gene uncertain. CDR3 in amino acids: CASSQDSGVRDQPQHF. In DNA form, the CDR3 reads TGTGCCAGCAGCCAAGATAGCGGGGTTCGGGATCAGCCCCAGCATTTT.